This T cell receptor beta chain was identified in a study of technical replicates of blood from a handful of donors (dated by TCRdb to the late 2010s). About this clone: Its antigen is still unknown. Base qualities were left out, and no much larger clone turns up one base away.

In the germline V gene, CDR1 corresponds to SGHRS and CDR2 to YFSETQ. V and J are trimmed by 5 bases and 0 bases, and the gene matches miss 13 bases of the junction. The CDR3 measures 17 amino acids from cysteine to phenylalanine. Only the CDR3 region is kept as DNA, spanning 51 bases read in frame from base 1. The library was produced with the immunoSEQ multiplex PCR assay. The immuneACCESS repertoire file appears here via TCRdb, limited to in-frame rearrangements. These files lack a portion of the clones; in checked studies, under half of the deficit traces to unresolved V genes, and the cause of the others is not known. The sample data list about 94,000 clones, and 95% of these were observed just once. The leading ten clones occupy around 0.21% of the sample.

This clonotype was obtained from a human donor in good health. The sequence links TRBV5-1 to TRBJ1-1; 7 central bases correspond to TRBD1. The sequencing input was T cells isolated from PBMCs. The CDR3 sequence is CASRLDRARRMNTEAFF. The DNA is as follows: TGCGCCAGCAGGCTAGACAGGGCCAGAAGAATGAACACTGAAGCTTTCTTT.